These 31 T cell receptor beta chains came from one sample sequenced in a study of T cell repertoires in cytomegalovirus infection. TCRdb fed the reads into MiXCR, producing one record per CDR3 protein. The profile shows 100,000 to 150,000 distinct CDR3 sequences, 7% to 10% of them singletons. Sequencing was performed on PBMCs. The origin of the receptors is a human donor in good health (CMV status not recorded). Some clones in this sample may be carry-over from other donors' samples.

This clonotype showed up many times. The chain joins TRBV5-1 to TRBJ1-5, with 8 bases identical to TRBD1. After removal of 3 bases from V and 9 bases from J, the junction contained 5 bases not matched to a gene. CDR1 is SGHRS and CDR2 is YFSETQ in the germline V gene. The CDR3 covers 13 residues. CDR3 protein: CASSSTGGWPQHF. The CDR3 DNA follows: TGCGCCAGCAGCTCCACAGGGGGTTGGCCCCAGCATTTT.

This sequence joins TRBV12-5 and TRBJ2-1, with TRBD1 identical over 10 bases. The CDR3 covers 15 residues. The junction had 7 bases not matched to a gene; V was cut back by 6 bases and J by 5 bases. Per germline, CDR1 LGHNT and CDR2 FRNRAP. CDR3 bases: TGTGCTAGTGGCGCCGGGACAGGGGATAACAATGAGCAGTTCTTC. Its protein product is CASGAGTGDNNEQFF. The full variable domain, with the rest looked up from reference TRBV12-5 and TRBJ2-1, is DARVTQTPRHKVTEMGQEVTMRCQPILGHNTVFWYRQTMMQGLELLAYFRNRAPLDDSGMPKDRFSAEMPDATLATLKIQPSEPRDSAVYFCASGAGTGDNNEQFFGPGTRLTVL.

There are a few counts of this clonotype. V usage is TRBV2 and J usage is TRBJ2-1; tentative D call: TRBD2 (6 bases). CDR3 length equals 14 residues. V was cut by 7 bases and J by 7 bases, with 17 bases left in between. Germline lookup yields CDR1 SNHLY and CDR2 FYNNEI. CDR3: CASNLRRDFNEQFF. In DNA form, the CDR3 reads TGTGCCAGCAACTTACGCCGGGACTTTAATGAGCAGTTCTTC.

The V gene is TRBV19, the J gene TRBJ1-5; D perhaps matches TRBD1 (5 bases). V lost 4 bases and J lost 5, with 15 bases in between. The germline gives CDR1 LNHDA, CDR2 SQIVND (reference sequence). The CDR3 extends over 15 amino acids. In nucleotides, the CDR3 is TGTGCCAGTAGTAATGAACGGGGGTTGGATCAGCCCCAGCATTTT. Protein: CASSNERGLDQPQHF. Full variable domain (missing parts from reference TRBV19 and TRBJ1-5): DGGITQSPKYLFRKEGQNVTLSCEQNLNHDAMYWYRQDPGQGLRLIYYSQIVNDFQKGDIAEGYSVSREKKESFPLTVTSAQKNPTAFYLCASSNERGLDQPQHFGDGTRLSIL.

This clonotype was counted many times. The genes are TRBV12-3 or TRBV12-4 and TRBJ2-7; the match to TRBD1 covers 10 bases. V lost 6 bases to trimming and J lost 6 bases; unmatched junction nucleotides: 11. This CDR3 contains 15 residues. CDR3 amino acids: CASSRKTGQGVEQYF. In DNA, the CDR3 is TGTGCCAGCAGCAGAAAGACAGGACAGGGGGTCGAGCAGTACTTC.

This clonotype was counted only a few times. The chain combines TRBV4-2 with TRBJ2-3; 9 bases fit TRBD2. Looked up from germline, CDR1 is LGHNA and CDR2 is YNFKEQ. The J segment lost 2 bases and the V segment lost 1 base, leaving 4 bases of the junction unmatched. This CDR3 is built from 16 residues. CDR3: CASSQVAGELTDTQYF. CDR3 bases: TGTGCCAGCAGCCAAGTAGCGGGGGAGCTCACAGATACGCAGTATTTT.

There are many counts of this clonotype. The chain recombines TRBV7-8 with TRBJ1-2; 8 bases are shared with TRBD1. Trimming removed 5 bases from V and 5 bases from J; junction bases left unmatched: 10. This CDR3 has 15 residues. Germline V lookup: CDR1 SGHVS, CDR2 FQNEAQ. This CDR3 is CASSRTGNEGYGYTF. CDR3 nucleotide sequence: TGTGCCAGCAGCCGGACAGGGAACGAGGGGTATGGCTACACCTTC.

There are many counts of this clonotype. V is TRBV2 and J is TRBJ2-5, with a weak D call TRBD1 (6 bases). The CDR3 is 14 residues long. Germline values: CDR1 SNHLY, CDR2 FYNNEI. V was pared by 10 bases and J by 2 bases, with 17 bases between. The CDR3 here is CANGQRQTQETQYF. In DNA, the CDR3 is TGTGCCAACGGACAGCGCCAAACTCAAGAGACCCAGTACTTC.

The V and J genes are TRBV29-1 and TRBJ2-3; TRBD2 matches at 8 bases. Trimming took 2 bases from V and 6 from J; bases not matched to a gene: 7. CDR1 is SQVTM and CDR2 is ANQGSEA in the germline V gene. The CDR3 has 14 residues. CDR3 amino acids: CSVEFGGATDTQYF. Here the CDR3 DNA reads TGCAGCGTTGAATTCGGGGGGGCTACGGATACGCAGTATTTT.

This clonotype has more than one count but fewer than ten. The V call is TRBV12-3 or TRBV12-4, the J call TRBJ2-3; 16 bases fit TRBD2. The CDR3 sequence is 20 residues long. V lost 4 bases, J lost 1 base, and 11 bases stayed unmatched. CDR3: CASSSLGGLAGGPGTDTQYF. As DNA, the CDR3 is TGTGCCAGCAGTTCTCTGGGGGGACTAGCGGGGGGGCCCGGCACAGATACGCAGTATTTT.

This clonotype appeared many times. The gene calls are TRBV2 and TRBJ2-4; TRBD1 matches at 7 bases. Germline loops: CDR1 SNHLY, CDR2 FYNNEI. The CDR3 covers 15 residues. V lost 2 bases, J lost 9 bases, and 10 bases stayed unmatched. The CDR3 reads CASSELDRLGGIQYF. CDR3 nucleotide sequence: TGTGCCAGCAGTGAATTGGACAGGCTAGGGGGCATTCAGTACTTC. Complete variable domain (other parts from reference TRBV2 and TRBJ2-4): EPEVTQTPSHQVTQMGQEVILRCVPISNHLYFYWYRQILGQKVEFLVSFYNNEISEKSEIFDDQFSVERPDGSNFTLKIRSTKLEDSAMYFCASSELDRLGGIQYFGAGTRLSVL.

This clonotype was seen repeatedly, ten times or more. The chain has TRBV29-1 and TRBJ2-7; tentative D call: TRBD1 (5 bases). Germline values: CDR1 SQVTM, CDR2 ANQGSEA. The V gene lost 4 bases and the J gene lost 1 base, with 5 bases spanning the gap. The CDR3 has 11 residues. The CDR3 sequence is CSVGQSYEQYF. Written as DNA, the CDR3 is TGCAGCGTTGGACAGTCCTACGAGCAGTACTTC.

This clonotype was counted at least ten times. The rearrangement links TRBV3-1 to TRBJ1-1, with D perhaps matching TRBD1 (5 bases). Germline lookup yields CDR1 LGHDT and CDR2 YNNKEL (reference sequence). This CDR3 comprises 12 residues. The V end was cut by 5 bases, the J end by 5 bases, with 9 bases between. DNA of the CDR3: TGTGCCAGCAGCTCACCAGGGACTGAAGCTTTCTTT. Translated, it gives CASSSPGTEAFF.

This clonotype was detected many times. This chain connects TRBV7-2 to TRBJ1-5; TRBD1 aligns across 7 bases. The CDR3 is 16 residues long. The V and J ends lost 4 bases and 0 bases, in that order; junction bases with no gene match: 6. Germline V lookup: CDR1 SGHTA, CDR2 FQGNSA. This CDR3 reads CASSSGQVYSNQPQHF. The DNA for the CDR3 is TGTGCCAGCAGCTCCGGACAGGTCTATAGCAATCAGCCCCAGCATTTT.

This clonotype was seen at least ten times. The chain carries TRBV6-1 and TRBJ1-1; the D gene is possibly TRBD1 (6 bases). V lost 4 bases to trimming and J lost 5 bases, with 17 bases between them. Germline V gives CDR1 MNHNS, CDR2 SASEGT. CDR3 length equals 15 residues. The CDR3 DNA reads TGTGCCAGCAGTGGGTACAGGGTCGGAAAGACTGAAGCTTTCTTT. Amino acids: CASSGYRVGKTEAFF.

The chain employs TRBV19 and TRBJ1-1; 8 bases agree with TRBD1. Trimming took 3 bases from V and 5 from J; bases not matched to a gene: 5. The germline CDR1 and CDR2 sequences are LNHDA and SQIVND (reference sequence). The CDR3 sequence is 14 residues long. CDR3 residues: CASSIDRGSTEAFF. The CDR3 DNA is TGTGCCAGTAGTATCGACAGGGGATCGACTGAAGCTTTCTTT.

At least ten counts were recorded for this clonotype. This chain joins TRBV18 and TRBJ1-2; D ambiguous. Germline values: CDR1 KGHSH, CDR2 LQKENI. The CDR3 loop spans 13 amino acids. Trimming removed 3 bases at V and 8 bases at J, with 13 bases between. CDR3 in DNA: TGTGCCAGCTCACCGCTCGACATCAGAGGCTACACCTTC. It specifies CASSPLDIRGYTF.

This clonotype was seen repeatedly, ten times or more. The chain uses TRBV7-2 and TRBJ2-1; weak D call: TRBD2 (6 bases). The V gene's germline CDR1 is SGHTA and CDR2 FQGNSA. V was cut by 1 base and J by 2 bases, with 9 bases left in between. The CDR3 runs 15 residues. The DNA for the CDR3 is TGTGCCAGCAGCTTAGATTGGGGGGCCTACAATGAGCAGTTCTTC. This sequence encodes CASSLDWGAYNEQFF. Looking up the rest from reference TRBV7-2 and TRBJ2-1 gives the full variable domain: GAGVSQSPSNKVTEKGKDVELRCDPISGHTALYWYRQSLGQGLEFLIYFQGNSAPDKSGLPSDRFSAERTGGSVSTLTIQRTQQEDSAVYLCASSLDWGAYNEQFFGPGTRLTVL.

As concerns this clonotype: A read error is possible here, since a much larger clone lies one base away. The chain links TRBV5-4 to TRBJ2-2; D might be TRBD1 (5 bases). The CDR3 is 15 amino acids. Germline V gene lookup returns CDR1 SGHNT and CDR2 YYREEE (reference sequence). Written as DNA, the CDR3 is TGTGTCAGCAGCTTGAACAGGCGAGACACCGGGGAGCTGTTTTTT. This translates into CVSSLNRRDTGELFF.

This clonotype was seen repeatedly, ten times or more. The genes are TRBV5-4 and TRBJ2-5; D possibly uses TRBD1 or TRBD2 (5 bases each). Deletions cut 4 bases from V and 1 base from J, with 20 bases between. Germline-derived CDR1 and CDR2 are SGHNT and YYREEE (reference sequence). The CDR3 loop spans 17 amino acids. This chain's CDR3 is CASSPPPGPGTQETQYF. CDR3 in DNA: TGTGCCAGCAGCCCCCCTCCGGGGCCGGGAACCCAAGAGACCCAGTACTTC.

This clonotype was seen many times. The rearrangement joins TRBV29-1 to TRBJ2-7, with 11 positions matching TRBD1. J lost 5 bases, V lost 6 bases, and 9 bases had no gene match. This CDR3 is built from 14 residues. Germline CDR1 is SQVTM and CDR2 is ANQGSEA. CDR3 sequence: CSVQGGQGVDEQYF. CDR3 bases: TGCAGCGTCCAGGGGGGACAGGGGGTCGACGAGCAGTACTTC.

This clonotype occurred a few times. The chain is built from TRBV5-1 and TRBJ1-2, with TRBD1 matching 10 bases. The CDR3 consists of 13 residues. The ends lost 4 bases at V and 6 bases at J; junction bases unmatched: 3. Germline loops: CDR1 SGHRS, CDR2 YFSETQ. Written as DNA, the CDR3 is TGCGCCAGCAGCCCGGGACAGGGGAATGGCTACACCTTC. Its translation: CASSPGQGNGYTF.

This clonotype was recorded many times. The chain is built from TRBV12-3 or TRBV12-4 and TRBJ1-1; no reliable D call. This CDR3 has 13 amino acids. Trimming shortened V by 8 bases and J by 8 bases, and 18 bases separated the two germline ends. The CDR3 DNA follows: TGTGCCAGCCGGGCCCACTCAGATTTAGAAGCTTTCTTT. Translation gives CASRAHSDLEAFF.

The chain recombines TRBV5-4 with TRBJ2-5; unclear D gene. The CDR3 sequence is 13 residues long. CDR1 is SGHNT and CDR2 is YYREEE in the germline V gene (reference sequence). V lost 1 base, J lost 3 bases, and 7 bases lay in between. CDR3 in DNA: TGTGCCAGCAGCTTGACGGGTGAAGAGACCCAGTACTTC. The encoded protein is CASSLTGEETQYF.

The CDR3 here is CSARGAEIYEQYF. CDR3 DNA: TGCAGTGCACGAGGGGCCGAGATCTACGAGCAGTACTTC. The chain is built from TRBV20-1 and TRBJ2-7; D tentatively reads TRBD1 or TRBD2 (5 bases each). Trimming took off 6 bases at V and 3 bases at J, with 15 bases between the two ends. From germline, CDR1 is DFQATT and CDR2 SNEGSKA (reference sequence). The CDR3 is 13 amino acids.

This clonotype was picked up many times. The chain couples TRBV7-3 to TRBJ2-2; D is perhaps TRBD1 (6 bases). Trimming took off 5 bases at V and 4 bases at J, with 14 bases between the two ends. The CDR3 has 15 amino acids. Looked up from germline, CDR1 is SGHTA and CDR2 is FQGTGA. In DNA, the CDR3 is TGTGCCAGCAGCAAACTCGACAGGTTCACCGGGGAGCTGTTTTTT. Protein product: CASSKLDRFTGELFF.

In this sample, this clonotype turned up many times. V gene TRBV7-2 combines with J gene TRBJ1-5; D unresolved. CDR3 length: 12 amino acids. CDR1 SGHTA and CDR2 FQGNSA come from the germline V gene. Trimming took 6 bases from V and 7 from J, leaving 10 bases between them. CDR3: CASSRDKQPQHF. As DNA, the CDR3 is TGTGCCAGCAGTAGAGACAAGCAGCCCCAGCATTTT.

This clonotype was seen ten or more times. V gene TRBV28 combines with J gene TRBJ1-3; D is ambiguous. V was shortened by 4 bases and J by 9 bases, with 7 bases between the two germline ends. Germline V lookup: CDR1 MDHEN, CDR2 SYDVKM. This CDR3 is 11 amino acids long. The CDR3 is CASSWAGTIYF. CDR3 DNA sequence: TGTGCCAGCAGTTGGGCTGGCACCATATATTTT.

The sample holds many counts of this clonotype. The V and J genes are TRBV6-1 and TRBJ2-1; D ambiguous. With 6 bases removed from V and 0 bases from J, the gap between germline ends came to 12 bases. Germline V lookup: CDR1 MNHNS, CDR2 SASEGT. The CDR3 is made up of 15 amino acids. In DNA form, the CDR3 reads TGTGCCAGCAGCAAAGACGGTATCTCCTACAATGAGCAGTTCTTC. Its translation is CASSKDGISYNEQFF.

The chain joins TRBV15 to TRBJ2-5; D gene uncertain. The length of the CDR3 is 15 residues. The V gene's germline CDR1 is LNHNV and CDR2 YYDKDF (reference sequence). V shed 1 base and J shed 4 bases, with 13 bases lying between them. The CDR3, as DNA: TGTGCCACCAGCAGAGCAGCTGGGGTCGGAGAGACCCAGTACTTC. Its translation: CATSRAAGVGETQYF.

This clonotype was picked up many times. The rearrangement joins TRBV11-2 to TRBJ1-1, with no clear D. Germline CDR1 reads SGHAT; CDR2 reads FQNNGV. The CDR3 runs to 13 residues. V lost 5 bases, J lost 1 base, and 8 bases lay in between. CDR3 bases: TGTGCCAGCAGCGCAAGCTGGAACACTGAAGCTTTCTTT. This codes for CASSASWNTEAFF.